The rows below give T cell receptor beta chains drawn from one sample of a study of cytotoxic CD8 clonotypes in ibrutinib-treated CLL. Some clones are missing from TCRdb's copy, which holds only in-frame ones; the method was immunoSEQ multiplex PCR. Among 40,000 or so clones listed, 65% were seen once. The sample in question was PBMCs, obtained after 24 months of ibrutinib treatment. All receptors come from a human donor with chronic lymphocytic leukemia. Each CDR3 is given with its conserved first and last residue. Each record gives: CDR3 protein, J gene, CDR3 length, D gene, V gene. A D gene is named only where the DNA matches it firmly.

CASSARQGRGRTEAFF,TRBJ1-1,16,TRBD1,TRBV6-1
CASSYSPANYNSPLHF,TRBJ1-6,16,NA,TRBV6-5
CASSLGPGLAGGNEQFF,TRBJ2-1,17,TRBD2,TRBV27
CASRAGGASGTYEQYF,TRBJ2-7,16,TRBD2,TRBV28
CSVEGRLADTQYF,TRBJ2-3,13,NA,TRBV29-1
CASSLFGQGSYGYTF,TRBJ1-2,15,TRBD1,TRBV27
CASSMKAVNTEAFF,TRBJ1-1,14,NA,TRBV19
CASSEQWGSYGYTF,TRBJ1-2,14,NA,TRBV2
CASSQDPTSGRVSDTQYF,TRBJ2-3,18,TRBD2,TRBV4-1
CASRDWRWATQYF,TRBJ2-5,13,NA,TRBV2
CASKRLTGFNEKLFF,TRBJ1-4,15,NA,TRBV19
CASSSAQYF,TRBJ2-3,9,NA,TRBV6-1
CASSLSGDIPLWEQYF,TRBJ2-7,16,NA,TRBV27
CASSLGPGLHSDTQYF,TRBJ2-3,16,TRBD2,TRBV5-6
CATGLMNTEAFF,TRBJ1-1,12,TRBD1,TRBV29-1
CASMGSSYEQYF,TRBJ2-7,12,NA,TRBV7-9
CASSLTSNTDTQYF,TRBJ2-3,14,TRBD2,TRBV7-2
CASSRRNTDTQYF,TRBJ2-3,13,NA,TRBV2
CAVSGTGFAGELFF,TRBJ2-2,14,TRBD1,TRBV10-3
CASSEAHLWWPRSGYTF,TRBJ1-2,17,NA,TRBV6-1
CASRPRGGDQPQHF,TRBJ1-5,14,NA,TRBV6-5
CASSFVGYQETQYF,TRBJ2-5,14,NA,TRBV7-9
CASSEGGKDYGYTF,TRBJ1-2,14,NA,TRBV6-1
CASSSLSEGQLNGYTF,TRBJ1-2,16,TRBD1,TRBV5-5
CASNSGSNTGELFF,TRBJ2-2,14,NA,TRBV5-1
CASSLDLAGMFGEQYF,TRBJ2-7,16,TRBD2,TRBV5-4
CASSVTGERTDTQYF,TRBJ2-3,15,NA,TRBV9
CASSLALAGELFF,TRBJ2-2,13,NA,TRBV11-1
CASSMVYSNQPQHF,TRBJ1-5,14,NA,TRBV19
CASSPGTPTGELFF,TRBJ2-2,14,NA,TRBV5-1
CASSKVGQGDSPLHF,TRBJ1-6,15,TRBD1,TRBV5-1
CASRGTVYEQYF,TRBJ2-7,12,TRBD1,TRBV5-1
CASSWGLAGPYEQYF,TRBJ2-7,15,TRBD2,TRBV6-6
CASSLGPRETQYF,TRBJ2-5,13,NA,TRBV14
CAWFYINDYTF,TRBJ1-2,11,NA,TRBV30
CATRDLYEQYF,TRBJ2-7,11,NA,TRBV6-6
CASSPFGEYTQYF,TRBJ2-3,13,NA,TRBV18
CASSTRTSGSLNEQFF,TRBJ2-1,16,TRBD2,TRBV19
CASSLERGNSPLHF,TRBJ1-6,14,NA,TRBV5-1
CASSQPGTPPHEQYF,TRBJ2-7,15,NA,TRBV27
CATSRGGPSGEQYF,TRBJ2-7,14,NA,TRBV15
CASSQEGLGDYNEQFF,TRBJ2-1,16,NA,TRBV4-2
CASSEGQGRQTQYF,TRBJ2-5,14,TRBD1,TRBV7-2
CASSFESDGQPQHF,TRBJ1-5,14,NA,TRBV7-9
CASSQDASRGPQPQHF,TRBJ1-5,16,TRBD1,TRBV4-1
CASSSPGVSTNEKLFF,TRBJ1-4,16,NA,TRBV5-6
CASSLLGQNYEQYF,TRBJ2-7,14,TRBD1,TRBV5-1
CASSPDGRDTDTQYF,TRBJ2-3,15,TRBD2,TRBV5-4
CASSLNSQASGYTF,TRBJ1-2,14,NA,TRBV7-9
CASSYFGTNTGELFF,TRBJ2-2,15,NA,TRBV6-5
CASSPAGVKYGYTF,TRBJ1-2,14,NA,TRBV5-1
CASSQSSSRTRRGGNQPQHF,TRBJ1-5,20,NA,TRBV4-1
CASSLVLAGGDEQFF,TRBJ2-1,15,TRBD2,TRBV5-1
CASSLWGLTTDTQYF,TRBJ2-3,15,TRBD2,TRBV5-1
CASSLVGRLGVGETQYF,TRBJ2-5,17,NA,TRBV7-2
CAIRTGSHQMNTEAFF,TRBJ1-1,16,NA,TRBV2
CASSIGVGLAGGSGVTQYF,TRBJ2-5,19,TRBD2,TRBV19
CASSLNAPPQPQHF,TRBJ1-5,14,NA,TRBV18
CASSITPGPYEQYF,TRBJ2-7,14,NA,TRBV7-2